This T cell receptor (beta chain) was identified during a study of T cell changes during pregnancy in multiple sclerosis. The V segment lost 3 bases and the J segment 4 bases; nucleotides outside the gene matches: 5. This CDR3 is 15 amino acids long. Germline V gene data show CDR1 as SGDLS and CDR2 as YYNGEE. Libraries were prepared by immunoSEQ multiplex PCR; TCRdb keeps only in-frame clonotypes and omits some of them. The table records about 110,000 clones, about 89% of them present only once. The chain uses TRBV9 and TRBJ2-2, with 8 bases lining up with TRBD2. Sequenced here: peripheral blood, sampled after pregnancy. The clonotype comes from a female donor with multiple sclerosis, enrolled in a pregnancy study. This CDR3 is CASSGLGGGTGELFF. The CDR3 nucleotides read TGTGCCAGCAGCGGTCTCGGGGGGGGCACCGGGGAGCTGTTTTTT.